This T cell receptor (beta chain) derives from a study of blood T cell repertoires in COVID-19. Study overall: The cDNA or gDNA used as material had been derived from T cells, B-cell-depleted T cells, or PBMCs.

Per the study methods: Amplifying reference gene primers gave estimates of nucleated cell counts. Here immunoSEQ multiplex PCR was the method, and the copy in TCRdb shows in-frame clones only, minus some. V, J and clone size are those of that table, while D and trimming were read from the DNA. The sample lists about 380,000 clones; more than 75% were seen once. The CDR3 is 15 residues long. After removal of 7 bases from V and 0 bases from J, the junction contained 9 bases not matched to a gene. Per germline, CDR1 ENHRY and CDR2 SYGVKD. The chain has TRBV10-3 and TRBJ2-7; 7 nucleotides align to TRBD1. This receptor was obtained from a man aged 25 to 45 who had recovered from COVID-19. Sequencing used PBMCs or T cells enriched from blood (not recorded which). The DNA of the CDR3 is TGTGCCATCACCACCGGGACAGCCCCCTCCTACGAGCAGTACTTC. Protein: CAITTGTAPSYEQYF.